This entry lists 20 T cell receptor beta chains sequenced from one sample in a study of neurological immune-mediated disorders. TCRdb reprocessed the 5' RACE reads via MiXCR and lists one record per CDR3 protein. The sample carries 55,000 or so distinct CDR3 sequences, about 4.2% recorded once. Sequencing was done on a sample of PBMCs. These receptor sequences come from a man over 45 with multiple sclerosis.

In its sample, this clonotype was seen many times. The V gene is TRBV12-3 or TRBV12-4, the J gene TRBJ1-1; D remains ambiguous. The V and J ends lost 1 base and 4 bases respectively, with 16 bases between them. The CDR3 contains 16 residues. The CDR3 region has the DNA TGTGCCAGCAGTTTAGTTGGTTCGGCGAGAGGCACTGAAGCTTTCTTT. Translated: CASSLVGSARGTEAFF.

This clonotype was counted at least ten times. The chain employs TRBV4-1 and TRBJ2-3; perhaps TRBD2 as D (7 bases). The V gene's germline CDR1 is MGHRA and CDR2 YSYEKL. The CDR3 is 15 amino acids. Trimming took off 1 base at V and 4 bases at J, with 12 bases between the two ends. CDR3: CASSQVRGGADTQYF. For the CDR3, the DNA is TGCGCCAGCAGCCAAGTGAGGGGGGGCGCAGATACGCAGTATTTT.

This clonotype was observed a few times. This chain connects TRBV3-1 to TRBJ2-3; D is uncertain. The CDR3 extends over 17 amino acids. V lost 0 bases and J 5 bases, leaving 18 bases between the germline ends. The germline gives CDR1 LGHDT, CDR2 YNNKEL (reference sequence). The CDR3 bases are TGTGCCAGCAGCCAAGATGTCGGAGTAGCCGTGGTAGATACGCAGTATTTT. This translates into CASSQDVGVAVVDTQYF.

As concerns this clonotype: One base away lies a much larger clone, so this may be a sequencing read error. The rearrangement joins TRBV7-9 to TRBJ2-2, with unresolved D. This CDR3 spans 17 amino acids. Germline values: CDR1 SEHNR, CDR2 FQNEAQ (reference sequence). Trimming stripped 1 base from V and 5 bases from J, with 17 bases between. The CDR3 reads CASSLVARLAMTGELFF. CDR3 nucleotide sequence: TGTGCCAGCAGCTTAGTGGCCAGATTGGCGATGACCGGGGAGCTGTTTTTT.

This clonotype was seen repeatedly, ten times or more. The genes are TRBV12-3 or TRBV12-4 and TRBJ1-5; TRBD1 matches 8 bases. V trimming: 3 bases; J trimming: 4 bases; junction bases outside the gene matches: 8. This CDR3 region has 16 residues. The CDR3: CASSFGTGVRNQPQHF. CDR3 DNA: TGTGCCAGCAGTTTCGGGACAGGAGTCCGGAATCAGCCCCAGCATTTT.

The chain carries TRBV5-4 and TRBJ1-1; D may be TRBD1 (5 bases). The CDR3 runs 14 residues. Germline CDR1 SGHNT, CDR2 YYREEE (reference sequence). Trimming stripped 0 bases from V and 8 bases from J, with 14 bases between. CDR3 in amino acids: CASSLVGAGMEAFF. The CDR3 DNA reads as TGTGCCAGCAGCTTGGTCGGGGCGGGAATGGAAGCTTTCTTT.

This clonotype was picked up a small number of times. The J gene is TRBJ2-3, the V gene TRBV24-1; TRBD1 matches 10 bases. The ends lost 9 bases at V and 6 bases at J; junction bases unmatched: 5. The germline V gene has CDR1 KGHDR and CDR2 SFDVKD. This CDR3 is 13 amino acids long. The CDR3 sequence is CATEGTGVDTQYF. The CDR3 nucleotides read TGTGCCACCGAGGGGACAGGGGTTGATACGCAGTATTTT.

This clonotype was detected ten times or more. A read error may be the cause here, since a much bigger clone is one base away. V usage is TRBV29-1 and J usage is TRBJ1-2; the D is unclear. This CDR3 is 13 amino acids long. V gave up 6 bases and J gave up 3 bases, with 14 bases separating them. Per germline, CDR1 SQVTM and CDR2 ANQGSEA. CDR3 amino acids: CSVSPGKDYGYTF. For the CDR3, the DNA is TGCAGCGTCTCCCCGGGAAAGGACTATGGCTACACCTTC.

This clonotype showed up just a few times. This chain uses TRBV20-1 with TRBJ2-1; 10 bases match TRBD2. Germline V gene data show CDR1 as DFQATT and CDR2 as SNEGSKA (reference sequence). CDR3 length equals 15 residues. V dropped 0 bases and J dropped 8; count of bases not matched to a gene: 7. CDR3 bases: TGCAGTGCTAGAGATGGGGCGCTAGCGGGAGATGAGCAGTTCTTC. This gives the protein CSARDGALAGDEQFF.

The chain links TRBV10-3 to TRBJ1-2; 10 bases map to TRBD1. V lost 0 bases and J lost 6; bases outside the gene matches: 4. CDR1 and CDR2 (germline): ENHRY, SYGVKD. The CDR3 totals 15 residues. CDR3 DNA: TGTGCCATCAGTGAGTCCCCCGGGACAGGGGATGGCTACACCTTC. It is translated as CAISESPGTGDGYTF.

The sample holds many counts of this clonotype. The gene calls are TRBV6-5 and TRBJ2-4; TRBD2 aligns across 8 bases. Germline trimming cut 5 bases from V and 3 bases from J; bases unmatched to any gene: 6. The CDR3 is made up of 15 amino acids. CDR1 and CDR2 from the germline V gene are MNHEY and SVGAGI. This CDR3 reads CASSPSGGGKNIQYF. CDR3 bases: TGTGCCAGCAGTCCTTCCGGGGGGGGCAAAAACATTCAGTACTTC.

In its sample, this clonotype was seen many times. This rearrangement joins TRBV28 to TRBJ1-1; D is uncertain. The CDR3 is 14 amino acids. Germline V CDR1 and CDR2: MDHEN, SYDVKM. Trimming stripped 3 bases from V and 5 bases from J, with 13 bases between. CDR3 DNA: TGTGCCAGCAGTTTTGCGGGAAGCAAAACTGAAGCTTTCTTT. The encoded protein is CASSFAGSKTEAFF.

In this sample, this clonotype turned up a few times. This may be a read error: a much more frequent sequence differs by one nucleotide. This chain connects TRBV11-2 to TRBJ2-7, with a tentative D call TRBD2 (5 bases). Looked up from germline, CDR1 is SGHAT and CDR2 is FQNNGV. Trimming removed 5 bases at V and 1 base at J, with 12 bases between. CDR3 length: 14 amino acids. CDR3 region: CASSAPGKSYEQYF. CDR3 coding DNA: TGTGCCAGCAGCGCGCCGGGAAAGTCCTACGAGCAGTACTTC.

As for this clonotype: A much larger clone lies a single base off, so this may be a read error. The chain joins TRBV20-1 to TRBJ1-5; D remains unclear. CDR1 DFQATT and CDR2 SNEGSKA come from the germline V gene (reference sequence). V dropped 3 bases and J dropped 4 bases, with 7 bases sitting between them. The CDR3 sequence is 12 residues long. The CDR3 is CSASEGNQPQHF. The DNA of the CDR3 is TGCAGTGCTAGCGAAGGGAATCAGCCCCAGCATTTT.

This clonotype was recorded many times. The chain links TRBV5-1 to TRBJ2-7, with 10 nucleotides matching TRBD2. This CDR3 is built from 14 residues. The V and J ends lost 7 bases and 3 bases, in that order; junction bases with no gene match: 7. Germline CDR1 and CDR2: SGHRS and YFSETQ. As DNA, the CDR3 is TGCGCCAGCCACACTAGCGGGGCCATCTACGAGCAGTACTTC. It is translated as CASHTSGAIYEQYF. Full variable domain (outside the CDR3, taken from reference TRBV5-1 and TRBJ2-7): KAGVTQTPRYLIKTRGQQVTLSCSPISGHRSVSWYQQTPGQGLQFLFEYFSETQRNKGNFPGRFSGRQFSNSRSEMNVSTLELGDSALYLCASHTSGAIYEQYFGPGTRLTVT.

This clonotype was counted only a few times. CDR3 residues: CASSAVHQETQYF. The CDR3 DNA follows: TGTGCCAGCAGTGCCGTCCACCAAGAGACCCAGTACTTC. The chain is built from TRBV2 and TRBJ2-5; D uncertain. The germline V gene encodes CDR1 SNHLY and CDR2 FYNNEI. CDR3 length: 13 amino acids. V lost 4 bases and J lost 0, with 6 bases in between.

This clonotype occurred many times. The chain links TRBV5-1 to TRBJ2-1; TRBD2 aligns across 12 bases. Per germline, CDR1 SGHRS and CDR2 YFSETQ. V gave up 4 bases and J gave up 9 bases; unmatched junction bases: 14. The CDR3 loop spans 17 amino acids. CDR3 in DNA: TGCGCCAGCAGCAACGTGGAAGGGCGACTAGCGGGGGTTGAGCAGTTCTTC. Translation gives CASSNVEGRLAGVEQFF.

This clonotype was seen at least ten times. CDR3 region: CASSLGLAVGEQFF. DNA of the CDR3: TGTGCCAGCAGCTTGGGACTAGCCGTAGGAGAGCAGTTCTTC. The chain combines TRBV7-9 with TRBJ2-1; 9 nucleotides align to TRBD2. The CDR3 has 14 residues. The ends lost 3 bases at V and 10 bases at J; junction bases unmatched: 7. Germline V gene data show CDR1 as SEHNR and CDR2 as FQNEAQ (reference sequence).

At least ten counts were recorded for this clonotype. As DNA, the CDR3 is TGTGCCAGCAGCTTGTTGGTCAGTGAAGCTTTCTTT. It translates to CASSLLVSEAFF. The rearrangement uses TRBV5-6 and TRBJ1-1; D is ambiguous. The CDR3 runs 12 residues. Germline values: CDR1 SGHDT, CDR2 YYEEEE. V was trimmed by 1 base and J by 7 bases, leaving 8 bases between them.

This clonotype was picked up many times. J is TRBJ1-1 and V is TRBV4-1; no definite D call. Germline lookup yields CDR1 MGHRA and CDR2 YSYEKL. This CDR3 has 13 residues. V was shortened by 4 bases and J by 4 bases, with 10 bases between the two germline ends. CDR3 coding DNA: TGCGCCAGCAGCCGACAACAAGGCACTGAAGCTTTCTTT. Encoded protein: CASSRQQGTEAFF.